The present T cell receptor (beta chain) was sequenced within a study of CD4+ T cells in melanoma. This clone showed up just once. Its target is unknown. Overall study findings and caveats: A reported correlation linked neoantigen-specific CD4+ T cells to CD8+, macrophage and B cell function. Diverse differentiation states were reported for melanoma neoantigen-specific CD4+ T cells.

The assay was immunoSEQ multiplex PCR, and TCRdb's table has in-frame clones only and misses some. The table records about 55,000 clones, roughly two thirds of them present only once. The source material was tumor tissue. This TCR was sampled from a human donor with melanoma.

The CDR3 loop is CASSYDRYNEQFF. In nucleotides, the CDR3 is TGTGCCAGCAGTTACGACCGATACAATGAGCAGTTCTTC. The chain couples TRBV6-5 to TRBJ2-1; D is uncertain. CDR1 MNHEY and CDR2 SVGAGI come from the germline V gene. V was pared by 2 bases and J by 4 bases, with 6 bases between. The CDR3 totals 13 residues.